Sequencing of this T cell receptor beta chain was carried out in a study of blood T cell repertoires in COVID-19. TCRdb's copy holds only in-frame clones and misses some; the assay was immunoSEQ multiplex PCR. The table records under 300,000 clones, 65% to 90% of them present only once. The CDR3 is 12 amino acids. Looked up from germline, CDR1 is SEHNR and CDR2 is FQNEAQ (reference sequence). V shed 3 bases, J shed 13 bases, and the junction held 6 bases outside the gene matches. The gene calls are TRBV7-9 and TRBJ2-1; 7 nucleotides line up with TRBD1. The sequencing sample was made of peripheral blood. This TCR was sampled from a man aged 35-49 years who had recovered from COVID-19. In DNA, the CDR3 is TGTGCCAGCAGCTTCACCGGGACAGCCCAGTTCTTC. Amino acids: CASSFTGTAQFF.